This T cell receptor (beta chain) was recorded in a study of T-cell memory formation after mild COVID-19. Overall study context: Clusters were largely donor specific.

This clonotype occurred a few times. Each CDR3 protein is one row after TCRdb ran MiXCR on the 5' RACE reads. The sample records more than 300,000 distinct CDR3 sequences, roughly 19% being singletons. The V and J ends lost 5 bases and 10 bases, in that order; junction bases with no gene match: 6. This CDR3 has 12 residues. Germline CDR1 reads GTSNPN; CDR2 reads SVGIG (reference sequence). What was sequenced was PBMCs or a T cell subset sorted from them (not recorded which). The chain uses TRBV30 and TRBJ1-4, with 8 bases that match TRBD1. The sequence came from a man aged 18-30 years who had mild COVID-19 (a few samples of this study predate the infection). Cell type and time point are not known. CDR3 coding DNA: TGTGCCTGGGACAGGGGCACTGGAAAACTGTTTTTT. It is translated as CAWDRGTGKLFF.